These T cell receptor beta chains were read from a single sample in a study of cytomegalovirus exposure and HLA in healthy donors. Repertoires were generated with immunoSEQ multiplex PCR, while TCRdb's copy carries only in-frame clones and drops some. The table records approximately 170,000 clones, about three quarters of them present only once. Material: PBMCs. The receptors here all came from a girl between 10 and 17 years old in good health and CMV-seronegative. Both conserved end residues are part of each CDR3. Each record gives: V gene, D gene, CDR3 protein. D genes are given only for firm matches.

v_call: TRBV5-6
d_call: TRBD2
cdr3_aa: CASSLCGGANTGELFF

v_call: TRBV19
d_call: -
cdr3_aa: CASSTVGGRNQPQHF

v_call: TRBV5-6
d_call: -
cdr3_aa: CASSLRREIGNTIYF

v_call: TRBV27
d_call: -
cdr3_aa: CASSLLAGASSYEQYF

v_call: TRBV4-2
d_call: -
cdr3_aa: CASSSAGGNQPQHF

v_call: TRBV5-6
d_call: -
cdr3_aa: CASSLGRLQETQYF

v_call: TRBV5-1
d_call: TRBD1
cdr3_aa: CASSLQGAEANEKLFF

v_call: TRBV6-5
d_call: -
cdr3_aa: CASSFDSSGNTIYF

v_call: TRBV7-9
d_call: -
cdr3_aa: CASSFFAYEQYF

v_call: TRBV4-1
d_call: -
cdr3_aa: CASSQETGEQFF

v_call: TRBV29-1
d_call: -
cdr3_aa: CSVRPDTVNTEAFF

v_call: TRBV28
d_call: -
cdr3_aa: CASSVVNYGYTF

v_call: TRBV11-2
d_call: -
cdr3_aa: CASSSRAGAYEQYF

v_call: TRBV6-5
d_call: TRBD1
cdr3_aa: CASSYSRDRGRNEQFF

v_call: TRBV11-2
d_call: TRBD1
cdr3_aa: CASSLRLGTGDSPLHF

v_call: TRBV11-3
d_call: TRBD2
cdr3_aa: CASSSSTGTSYNEQFF

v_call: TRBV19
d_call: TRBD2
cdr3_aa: CASRTSGTDTQYF

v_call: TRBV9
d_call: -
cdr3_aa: CASSVSGSRQETQYF

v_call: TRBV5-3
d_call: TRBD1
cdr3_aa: CARSFFSEGGTGEKLFF

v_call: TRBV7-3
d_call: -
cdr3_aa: CASSLIAENNEQFF

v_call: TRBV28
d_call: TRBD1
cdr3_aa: CASSPPGTDEAFF

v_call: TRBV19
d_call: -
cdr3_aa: CASREGAVGNQPQHF

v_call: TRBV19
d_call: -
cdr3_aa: CASSYTVTDTQYF

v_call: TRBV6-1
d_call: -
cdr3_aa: CASTEGYYGYTF

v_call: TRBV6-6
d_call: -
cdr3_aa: CASSYPTGNTEAFF

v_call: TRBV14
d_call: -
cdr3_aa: CASSNFEGDTQYF

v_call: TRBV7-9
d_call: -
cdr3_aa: CASSSDRSYEQYF

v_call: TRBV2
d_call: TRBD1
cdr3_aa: CASSGDRGGNQPQHF

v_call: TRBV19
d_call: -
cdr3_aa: CASSIRWREYSNQPQHF

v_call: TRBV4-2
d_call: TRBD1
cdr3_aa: CASSRRTGGARNEQFF

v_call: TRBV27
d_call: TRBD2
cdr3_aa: CASITAGTSGDTQYF

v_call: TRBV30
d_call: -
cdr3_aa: CAWTGGGVGELFF

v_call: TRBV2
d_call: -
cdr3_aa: CASSDTTGNQPQHF

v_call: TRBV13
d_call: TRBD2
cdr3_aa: CASSFSGGAADTQYF

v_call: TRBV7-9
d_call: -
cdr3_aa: CASSLSTNTGELFF

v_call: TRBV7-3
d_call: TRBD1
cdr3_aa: CASGGQGNTGELFF

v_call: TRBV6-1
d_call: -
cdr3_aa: CASAKGGVKEKLFF

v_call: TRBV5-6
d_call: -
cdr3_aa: CASSLSRDYTDTQYF

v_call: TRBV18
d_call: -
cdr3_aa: CASSPPGRGHETQYF

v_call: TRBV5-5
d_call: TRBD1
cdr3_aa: CASSLAGTGTNYGYTF

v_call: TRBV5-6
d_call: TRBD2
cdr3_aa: CASSLVLAGGNEQYF

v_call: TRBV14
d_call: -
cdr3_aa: CASSQVGVGGELFF

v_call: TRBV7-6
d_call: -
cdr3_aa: CASSFGQGLRTEAFF

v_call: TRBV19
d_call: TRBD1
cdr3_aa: CASSQDRSYSNQPQHF

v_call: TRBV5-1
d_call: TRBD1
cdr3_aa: CASSLGVGQGGAEAFF

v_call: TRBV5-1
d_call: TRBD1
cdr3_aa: CASSFGQGLMNTEAFF

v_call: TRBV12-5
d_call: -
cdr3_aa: CASGGVRFSYNEQFF

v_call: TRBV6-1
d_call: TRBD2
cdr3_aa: CASRELAGGPSEQFF

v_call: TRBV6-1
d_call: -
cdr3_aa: CASSDKRPGEGQPQHF

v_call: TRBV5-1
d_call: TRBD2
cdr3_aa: CASSLEVSGGINEQFF